The 8 T cell receptor beta chains below were found in one sample sequenced in a study of T cell responses to AZD1222 COVID-19 vaccine. The table came from immunoSEQ multiplex PCR; TCRdb's copy has only in-frame clones and leaves some out. The table lists some 140,000 clones, roughly 91% of them singletons. The input for sequencing was peripheral blood, taken 28 days after the second AZD1222 dose. Receptor source: an adult who received the AZD1222 COVID-19 vaccine.

The V and J genes are TRBV6-5 and TRBJ1-6; 8 bases map to TRBD1. With V trimmed by 5 bases and J by 7 bases, 7 bases remained unmatched. The CDR3 spans 15 residues. Germline V gene sequence: CDR1 MNHEY, CDR2 SVGAGI. The CDR3, as DNA: TGTGCCAGCAGTCCAAGTCAGGGGGCAAATTCACCCCTCCACTTT. This sequence encodes CASSPSQGANSPLHF.

This chain uses TRBV2 with TRBJ1-6, with unresolved D. The CDR3 totals 12 residues. V was pared by 4 bases and J by 9 bases, with 7 bases between. CDR1 and CDR2 (germline): SNHLY, FYNNEI. CDR3 amino acids: CASSVFASPLHF. The CDR3 bases are TGTGCCAGCAGTGTTTTCGCTTCACCCCTCCACTTT.

This clone was seen a single time. The V call is TRBV19, the J call TRBJ1-5; no firm D call. This CDR3 is 15 amino acids long. Germline lookup yields CDR1 LNHDA and CDR2 SQIVND (reference sequence). Between the trimmed V and J ends, which lost 5 bases and 0 bases, there was a span of 11 bases. The DNA for the CDR3 is TGTGCCAGTAGTTGGCAGCCCTATAGCAATCAGCCCCAGCATTTT. Translating it yields CASSWQPYSNQPQHF.

The chain has TRBV4-1 and TRBJ2-7; 9 bases line up with TRBD1. V was pared by 5 bases and J by 5 bases, with 4 bases of the junction left unmatched. The CDR3 extends over 13 amino acids. Germline V gene sequence: CDR1 MGHRA, CDR2 YSYEKL. CDR3 nucleotide sequence: TGCGCCAGCAGCTGGGGACAGGGCGACGAGCAGTACTTC. It yields the protein CASSWGQGDEQYF.

This clone showed up just a few times. This CDR3 reads CASSSAIGSPLHF. Written as DNA, the CDR3 is TGTGCCAGCAGCTCCGCAATAGGTTCACCCCTCCACTTT. The chain employs TRBV7-2 and TRBJ1-6, with no clear D. The V end lost 4 bases, the J end lost 9 bases, and 10 bases lay between the germline ends. Germline V lookup: CDR1 SGHTA, CDR2 FQGNSA. The CDR3 is 13 amino acids.

The chain is built from TRBV5-1 and TRBJ1-2; tentatively, D is TRBD1 (5 bases). CDR3 length equals 20 residues. Per germline, CDR1 SGHRS and CDR2 YFSETQ. Trimming cost V 5 bases and J 11 bases, with 40 bases left between them. CDR3 sequence reads: CASSIGAPGANTLGQGAYTF. The CDR3 nucleotides are TGCGCCAGCAGTATTGGAGCGCCCGGAGCCAACACCCTCGGACAAGGAGCATACACCTTC.

This clone was seen a few times. The genes are TRBV28 and TRBJ1-2; 8 bases agree with TRBD1. This CDR3 contains 15 residues. Germline V gene lookup returns CDR1 MDHEN and CDR2 SYDVKM. Trimming removed 4 bases from V and 5 bases from J; junction bases left unmatched: 9. For the CDR3, the DNA is TGTGCCAGCAGTTCCGGACAGGGAGTTTTTTATGGCTACACCTTC. It specifies CASSSGQGVFYGYTF.

The chain couples TRBV19 to TRBJ1-1; a possible D gene is TRBD1 (6 bases). In germline, CDR1 is LNHDA, CDR2 SQIVND (reference sequence). The CDR3 contains 13 residues. Trimming cost V 2 bases and J 7 bases, with 11 bases left between them. The CDR3 region is CASSIRSGVEAFF. The CDR3 DNA follows: TGTGCCAGTAGTATAAGGTCAGGGGTTGAAGCTTTCTTT. Variable domain in full (rest from reference TRBV19 and TRBJ1-1): DGGITQSPKYLFRKEGQNVTLSCEQNLNHDAMYWYRQDPGQGLRLIYYSQIVNDFQKGDIAEGYSVSREKKESFPLTVTSAQKNPTAFYLCASSIRSGVEAFFGQGTRLTVV.